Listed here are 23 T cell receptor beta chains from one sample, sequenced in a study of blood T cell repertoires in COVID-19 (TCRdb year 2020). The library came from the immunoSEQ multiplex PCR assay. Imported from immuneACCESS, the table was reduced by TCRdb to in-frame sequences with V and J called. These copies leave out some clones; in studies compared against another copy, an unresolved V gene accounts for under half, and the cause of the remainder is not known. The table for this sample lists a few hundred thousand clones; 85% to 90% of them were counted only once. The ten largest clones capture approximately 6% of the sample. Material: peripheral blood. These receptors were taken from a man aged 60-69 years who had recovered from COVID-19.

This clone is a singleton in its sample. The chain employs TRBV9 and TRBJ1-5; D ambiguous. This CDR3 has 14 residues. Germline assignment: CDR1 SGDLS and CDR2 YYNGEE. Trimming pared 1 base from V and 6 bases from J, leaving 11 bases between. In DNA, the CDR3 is TGTGCCAGCAGCGTACTGAGCACCGGTCAGCCCCAGCATTTT. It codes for CASSVLSTGQPQHF.

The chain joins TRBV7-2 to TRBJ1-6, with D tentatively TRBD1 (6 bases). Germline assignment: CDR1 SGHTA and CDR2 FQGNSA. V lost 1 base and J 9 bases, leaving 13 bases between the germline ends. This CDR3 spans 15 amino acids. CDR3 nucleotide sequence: TGTGCCAGCAGCTTAGGAGGGGGGGAGGGTTCACCCCTCCACTTT. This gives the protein CASSLGGGEGSPLHF.

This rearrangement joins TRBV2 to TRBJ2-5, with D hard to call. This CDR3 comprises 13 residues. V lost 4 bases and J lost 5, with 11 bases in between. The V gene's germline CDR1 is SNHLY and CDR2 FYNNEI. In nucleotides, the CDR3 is TGTGCCAGCAGTGGTCTCAGATACGAGACCCAGTACTTC. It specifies CASSGLRYETQYF.

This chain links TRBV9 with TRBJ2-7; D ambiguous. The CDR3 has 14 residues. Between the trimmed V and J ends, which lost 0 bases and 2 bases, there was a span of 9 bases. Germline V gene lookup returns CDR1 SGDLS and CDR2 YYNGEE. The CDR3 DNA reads TGTGCCAGCAGCGTAGGGGCAGGCCCCTACGAGCAGTACTTC. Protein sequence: CASSVGAGPYEQYF.

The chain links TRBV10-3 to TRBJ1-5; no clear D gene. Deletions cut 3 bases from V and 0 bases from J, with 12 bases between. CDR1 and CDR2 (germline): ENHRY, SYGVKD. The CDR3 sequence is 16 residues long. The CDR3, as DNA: TGTGCCATCAGTGACGAACTTCTTTATAGCAATCAGCCCCAGCATTTT. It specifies CAISDELLYSNQPQHF.

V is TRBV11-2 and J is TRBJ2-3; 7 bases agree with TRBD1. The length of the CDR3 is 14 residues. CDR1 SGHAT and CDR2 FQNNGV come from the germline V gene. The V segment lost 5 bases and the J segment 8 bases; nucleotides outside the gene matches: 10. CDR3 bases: TGTGCCAGCAGCCCCCAGACAGGGATCCTTACGCAGTATTTT. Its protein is CASSPQTGILTQYF.

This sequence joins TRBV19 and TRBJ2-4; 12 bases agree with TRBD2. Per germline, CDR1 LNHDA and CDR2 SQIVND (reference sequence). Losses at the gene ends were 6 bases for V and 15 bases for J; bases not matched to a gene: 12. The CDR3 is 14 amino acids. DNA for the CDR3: TGTGCCAGTAGCCTCTATGGGCTAGCGGGGGGGAGGTACTTC. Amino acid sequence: CASSLYGLAGGRYF.

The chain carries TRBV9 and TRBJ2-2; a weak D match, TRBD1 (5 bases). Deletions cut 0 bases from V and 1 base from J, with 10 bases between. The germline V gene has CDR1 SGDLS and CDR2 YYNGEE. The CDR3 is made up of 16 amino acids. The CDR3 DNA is TGTGCCAGCAGCGTAGCTCTGCAGGGGAACACCGGGGAGCTGTTTTTT. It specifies CASSVALQGNTGELFF.

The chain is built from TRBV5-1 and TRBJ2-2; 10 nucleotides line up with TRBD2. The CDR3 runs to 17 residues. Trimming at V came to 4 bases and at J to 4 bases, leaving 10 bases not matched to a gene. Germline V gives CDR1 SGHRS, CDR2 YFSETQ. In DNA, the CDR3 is TGCGCCAGCAGCCCCCTGGAGCGGGGGGGCGGCACCGGGGAGCTGTTTTTT. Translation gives CASSPLERGGGTGELFF.

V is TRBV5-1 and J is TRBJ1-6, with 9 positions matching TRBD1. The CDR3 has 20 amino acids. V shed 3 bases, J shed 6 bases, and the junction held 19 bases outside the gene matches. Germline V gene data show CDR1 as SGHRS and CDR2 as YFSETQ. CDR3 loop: CASSSNPGTGRLILNSPLHF. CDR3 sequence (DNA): TGCGCCAGCAGCTCAAATCCCGGGACAGGGCGATTAATCCTTAATTCACCCCTCCACTTT.

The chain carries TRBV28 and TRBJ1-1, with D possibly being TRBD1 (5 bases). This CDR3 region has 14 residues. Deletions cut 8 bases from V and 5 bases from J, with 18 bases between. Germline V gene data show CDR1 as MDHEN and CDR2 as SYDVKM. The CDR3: CASGGAPPRTEAFF. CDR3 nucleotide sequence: TGTGCCAGCGGCGGGGCCCCTCCGAGGACTGAAGCTTTCTTT.

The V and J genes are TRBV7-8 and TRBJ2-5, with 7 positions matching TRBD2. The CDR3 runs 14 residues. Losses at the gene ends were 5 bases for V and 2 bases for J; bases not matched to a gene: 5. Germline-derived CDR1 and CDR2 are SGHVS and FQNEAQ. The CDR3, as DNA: TGTGCCAGCAGCCCGGGGACTATTCAAGAGACCCAGTACTTC. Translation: CASSPGTIQETQYF.

CDR3 nucleotide sequence: TGTGCCAGCAGTGATACTAGCGCGCGCCTCCACAATGAGCAGTTCTTC. Protein: CASSDTSARLHNEQFF. V is TRBV6-1 and J is TRBJ2-1, with TRBD2 matching over 7 bases. The length of the CDR3 is 16 residues. Germline CDR1 reads MNHNS; CDR2 reads SASEGT. The V gene end was trimmed by 3 bases and the J gene end by 5 bases; junction bases not matched to a gene: 10.

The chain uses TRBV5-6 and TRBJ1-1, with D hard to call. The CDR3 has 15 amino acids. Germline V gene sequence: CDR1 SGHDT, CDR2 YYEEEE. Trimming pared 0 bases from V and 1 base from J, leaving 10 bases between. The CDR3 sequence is CASSLVATANTEAFF. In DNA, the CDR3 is TGTGCCAGCAGCTTGGTAGCGACTGCGAACACTGAAGCTTTCTTT.

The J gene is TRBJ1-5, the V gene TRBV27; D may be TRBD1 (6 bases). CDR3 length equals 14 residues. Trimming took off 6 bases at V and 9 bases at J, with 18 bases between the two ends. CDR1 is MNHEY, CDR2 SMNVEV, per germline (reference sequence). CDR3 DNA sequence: TGTGCCAGCAGCAAAGGACAGCCCCCCGGGCCCCAGCATTTT. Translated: CASSKGQPPGPQHF.

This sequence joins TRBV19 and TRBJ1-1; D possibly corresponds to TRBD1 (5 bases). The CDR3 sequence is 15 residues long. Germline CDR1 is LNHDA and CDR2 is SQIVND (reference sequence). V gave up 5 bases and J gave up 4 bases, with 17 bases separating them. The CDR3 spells CASSYKLGGGTEAFF. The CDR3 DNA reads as TGTGCCAGTAGTTACAAACTGGGGGGAGGCACTGAAGCTTTCTTT.

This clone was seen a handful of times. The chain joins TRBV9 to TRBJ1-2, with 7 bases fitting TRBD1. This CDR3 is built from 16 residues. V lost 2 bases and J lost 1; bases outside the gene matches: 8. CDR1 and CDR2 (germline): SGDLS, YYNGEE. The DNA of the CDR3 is TGTGCCAGCAGCGTTACCGGGACAGAAATTAACTATGGCTACACCTTC. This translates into CASSVTGTEINYGYTF.

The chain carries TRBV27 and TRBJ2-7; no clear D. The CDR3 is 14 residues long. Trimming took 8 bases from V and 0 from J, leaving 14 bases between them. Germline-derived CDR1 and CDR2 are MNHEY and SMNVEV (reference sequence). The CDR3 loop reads CASGSTLSSYEQYF. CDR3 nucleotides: TGTGCCAGCGGATCGACACTTAGCTCCTACGAGCAGTACTTC.

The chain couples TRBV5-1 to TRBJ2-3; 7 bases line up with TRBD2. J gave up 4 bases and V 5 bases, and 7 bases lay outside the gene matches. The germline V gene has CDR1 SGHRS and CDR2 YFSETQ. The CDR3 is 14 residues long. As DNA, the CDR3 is TGCGCCAGCAGGTTAGGGACTATGTCAGATACGCAGTATTTT. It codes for CASRLGTMSDTQYF.

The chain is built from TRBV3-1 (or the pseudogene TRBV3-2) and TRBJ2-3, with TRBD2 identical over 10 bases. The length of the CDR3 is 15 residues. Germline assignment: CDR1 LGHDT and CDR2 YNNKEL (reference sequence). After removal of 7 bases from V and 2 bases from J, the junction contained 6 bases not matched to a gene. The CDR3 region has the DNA TGTGCCAGCACCCGGACTAGCGGTTACACAGATACGCAGTATTTT. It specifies CASTRTSGYTDTQYF.

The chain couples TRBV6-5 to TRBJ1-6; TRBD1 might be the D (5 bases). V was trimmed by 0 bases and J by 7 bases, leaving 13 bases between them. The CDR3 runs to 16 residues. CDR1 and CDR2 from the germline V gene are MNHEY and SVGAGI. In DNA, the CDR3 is TGTGCCAGCAGTTACTCTTGGGACTTTGACAATTCACCCCTCCACTTT. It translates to CASSYSWDFDNSPLHF.

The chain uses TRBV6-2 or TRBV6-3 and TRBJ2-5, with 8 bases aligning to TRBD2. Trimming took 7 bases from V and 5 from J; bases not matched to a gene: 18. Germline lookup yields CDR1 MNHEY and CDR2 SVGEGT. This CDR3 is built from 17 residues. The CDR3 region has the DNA TGTGCCAGCAACCCGGGAGGGCCCCGGGCCCGTACGGAGACCCAGTACTTC. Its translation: CASNPGGPRARTETQYF.

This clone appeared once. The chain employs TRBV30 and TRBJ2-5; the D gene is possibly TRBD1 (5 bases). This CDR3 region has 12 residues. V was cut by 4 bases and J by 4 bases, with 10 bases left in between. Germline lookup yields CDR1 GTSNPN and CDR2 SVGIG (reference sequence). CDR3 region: CAWKQGRETQYF. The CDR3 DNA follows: TGTGCCTGGAAGCAGGGCCGAGAGACCCAGTACTTC.